A single T cell receptor (beta chain) is shown here with its context. This entry belongs to a study of OX40 agonist ivuxolimab in advanced cancers. Turning to the study itself: Patients received ivuxolimab, an intravenous treatment, every 2 weeks at 0.01 to 10 mg/kg.

Clones were sequenced by immunoSEQ multiplex PCR, and TCRdb holds only the in-frame ones, with some missing. This table holds 81,000 or so clones, more than 75% found once. Peripheral blood came from all dose cohorts at three timepoints. The CDR3 totals 13 residues. V lost 6 bases to trimming and J lost 3 bases; unmatched junction nucleotides: 4. The germline V gene encodes CDR1 MNHEY and CDR2 SVGAGI. The rearrangement links TRBV6-5 to TRBJ1-2; 7 nucleotides align to TRBD1. Sequenced material: CD4+ or CD8+ T cells sorted from blood, taken in a trial of the OX40 agonist ivuxolimab. The receptor was isolated from an adult with an advanced solid tumor such as melanoma, head and neck, liver or kidney cancer. CDR3 loop: CASRFGQDYGYTF. The DNA for the CDR3 is TGTGCCAGCAGGTTCGGACAGGACTATGGCTACACCTTC.